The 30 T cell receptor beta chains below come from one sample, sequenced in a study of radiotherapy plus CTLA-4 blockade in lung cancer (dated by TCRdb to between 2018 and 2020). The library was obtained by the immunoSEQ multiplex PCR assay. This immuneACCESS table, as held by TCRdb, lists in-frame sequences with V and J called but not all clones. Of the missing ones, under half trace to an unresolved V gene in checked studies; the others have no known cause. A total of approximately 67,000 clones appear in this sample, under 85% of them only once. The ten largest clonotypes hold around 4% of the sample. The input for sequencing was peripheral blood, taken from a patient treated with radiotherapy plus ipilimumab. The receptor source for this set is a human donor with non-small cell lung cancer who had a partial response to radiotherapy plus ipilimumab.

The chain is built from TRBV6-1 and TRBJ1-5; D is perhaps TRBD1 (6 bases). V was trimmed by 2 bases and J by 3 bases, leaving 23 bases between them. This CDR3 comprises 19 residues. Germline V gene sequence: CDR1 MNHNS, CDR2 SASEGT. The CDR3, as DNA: TGTGCCAGCAGTGAATTGGGGGGGCAGGGTGGTGGGTACAATCAGCCCCAGCATTTT. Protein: CASSELGGQGGGYNQPQHF.

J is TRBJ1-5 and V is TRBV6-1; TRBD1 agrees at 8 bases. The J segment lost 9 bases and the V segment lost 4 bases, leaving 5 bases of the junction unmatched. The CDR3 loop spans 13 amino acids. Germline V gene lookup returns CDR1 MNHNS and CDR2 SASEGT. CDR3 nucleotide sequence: TGTGCCAGCAGTGGGACAGGGTATGCGCCCCAGCATTTT. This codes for CASSGTGYAPQHF.

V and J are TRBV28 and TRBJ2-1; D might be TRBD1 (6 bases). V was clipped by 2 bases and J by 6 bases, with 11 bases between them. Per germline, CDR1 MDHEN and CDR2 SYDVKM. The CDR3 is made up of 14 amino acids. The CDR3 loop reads CASSLRTDSNEQFF. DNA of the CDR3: TGTGCCAGCAGTTTAAGAACGGACAGCAATGAGCAGTTCTTC.

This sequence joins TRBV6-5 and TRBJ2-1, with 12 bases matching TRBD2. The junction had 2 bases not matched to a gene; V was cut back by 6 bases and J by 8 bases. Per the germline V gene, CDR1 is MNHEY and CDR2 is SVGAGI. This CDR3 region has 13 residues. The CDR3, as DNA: TGTGCCAGCAGGACTAGCGGGAGCTATGAGCAGTTCTTC. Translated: CASRTSGSYEQFF.

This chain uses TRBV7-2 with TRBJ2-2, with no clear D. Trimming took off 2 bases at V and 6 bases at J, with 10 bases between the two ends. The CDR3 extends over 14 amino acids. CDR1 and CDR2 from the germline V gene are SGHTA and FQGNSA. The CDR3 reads CASSLYVESGELFF. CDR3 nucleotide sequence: TGTGCCAGCAGCTTATACGTAGAATCCGGGGAGCTGTTTTTT.

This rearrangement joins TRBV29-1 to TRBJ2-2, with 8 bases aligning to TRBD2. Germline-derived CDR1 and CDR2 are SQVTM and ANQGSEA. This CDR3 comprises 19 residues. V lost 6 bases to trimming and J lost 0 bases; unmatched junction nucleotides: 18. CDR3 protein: CSVGHRGGAMPANTGELFF. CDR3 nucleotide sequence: TGCAGCGTCGGCCATCGGGGGGGCGCGATGCCCGCGAACACCGGGGAGCTGTTTTTT.

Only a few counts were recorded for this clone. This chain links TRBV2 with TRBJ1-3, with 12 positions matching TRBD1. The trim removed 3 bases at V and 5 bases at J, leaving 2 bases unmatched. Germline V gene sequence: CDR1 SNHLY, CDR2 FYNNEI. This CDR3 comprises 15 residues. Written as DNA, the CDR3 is TGTGCCAGCAGTGAGGGACAGGGGGCGCGAAACACCATATATTTT. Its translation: CASSEGQGARNTIYF. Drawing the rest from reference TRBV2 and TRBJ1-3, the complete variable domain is EPEVTQTPSHQVTQMGQEVILRCVPISNHLYFYWYRQILGQKVEFLVSFYNNEISEKSEIFDDQFSVERPDGSNFTLKIRSTKLEDSAMYFCASSEGQGARNTIYFGEGSWLTVV.

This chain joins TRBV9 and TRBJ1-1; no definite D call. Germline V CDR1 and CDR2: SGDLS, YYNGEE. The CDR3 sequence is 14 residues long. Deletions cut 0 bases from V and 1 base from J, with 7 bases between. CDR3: CASSVERSNTEAFF. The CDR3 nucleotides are TGTGCCAGCAGCGTAGAGAGGTCGAACACTGAAGCTTTCTTT.

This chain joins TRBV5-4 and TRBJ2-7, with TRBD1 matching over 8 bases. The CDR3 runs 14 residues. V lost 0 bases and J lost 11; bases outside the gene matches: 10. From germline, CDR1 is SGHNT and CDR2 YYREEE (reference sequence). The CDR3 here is CASSLDHQGAREYF. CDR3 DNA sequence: TGTGCCAGCAGCTTGGATCACCAGGGGGCCAGGGAGTACTTC.

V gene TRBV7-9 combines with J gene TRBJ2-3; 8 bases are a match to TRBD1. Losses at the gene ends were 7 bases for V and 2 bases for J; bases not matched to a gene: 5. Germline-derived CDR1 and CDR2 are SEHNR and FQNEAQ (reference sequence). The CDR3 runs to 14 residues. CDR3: CASMQGAVTDTQYF. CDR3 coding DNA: TGTGCCAGCATGCAGGGGGCAGTCACAGATACGCAGTATTTT.

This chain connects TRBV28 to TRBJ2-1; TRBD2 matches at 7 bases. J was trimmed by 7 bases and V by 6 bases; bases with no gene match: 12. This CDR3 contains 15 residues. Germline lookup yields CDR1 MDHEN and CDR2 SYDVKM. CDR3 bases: TGTGCCAGCAGACCCCAGGAGGGCGGGAGAAATGAGCAGTTCTTC. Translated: CASRPQEGGRNEQFF.

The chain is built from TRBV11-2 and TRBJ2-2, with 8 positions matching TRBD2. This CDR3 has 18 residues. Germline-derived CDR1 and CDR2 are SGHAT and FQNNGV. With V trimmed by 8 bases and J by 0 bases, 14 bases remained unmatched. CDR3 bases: TGTGCCAGCCGCGGTCGACTAGCGCCCACATCGAACACCGGGGAGCTGTTTTTT. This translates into CASRGRLAPTSNTGELFF.

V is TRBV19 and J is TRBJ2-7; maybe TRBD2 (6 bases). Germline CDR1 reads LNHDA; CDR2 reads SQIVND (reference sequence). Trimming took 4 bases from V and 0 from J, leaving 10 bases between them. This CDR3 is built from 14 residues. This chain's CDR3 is CASSRDFSSYEQYF. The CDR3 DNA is TGTGCCAGTAGTAGGGACTTCAGCTCCTACGAGCAGTACTTC.

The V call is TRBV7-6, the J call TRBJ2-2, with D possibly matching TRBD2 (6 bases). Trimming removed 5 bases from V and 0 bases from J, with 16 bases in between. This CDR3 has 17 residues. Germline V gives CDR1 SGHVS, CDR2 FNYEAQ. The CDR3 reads CASSPGWRGSNTGELFF. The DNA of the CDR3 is TGTGCCAGCAGCCCGGGATGGCGGGGTTCGAACACCGGGGAGCTGTTTTTT. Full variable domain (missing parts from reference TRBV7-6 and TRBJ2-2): GAGVSQSPRYKVTKRGQDVALRCDPISGHVSLYWYRQALGQGPEFLTYFNYEAQQDKSGLPNDRFSAERPEGSISTLTIQRTEQRDSAMYRCASSPGWRGSNTGELFFGEGSRLTVL.

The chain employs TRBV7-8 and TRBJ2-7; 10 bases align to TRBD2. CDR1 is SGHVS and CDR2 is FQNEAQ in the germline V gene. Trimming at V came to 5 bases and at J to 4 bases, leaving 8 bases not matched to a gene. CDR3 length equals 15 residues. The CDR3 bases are TGTGCCAGCAGCCAAAGCGGGACTAGCGAATACGAGCAGTACTTC. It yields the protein CASSQSGTSEYEQYF. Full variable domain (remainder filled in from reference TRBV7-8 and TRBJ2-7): GAGVSQSPRYKVAKRGQDVALRCDPISGHVSLFWYQQALGQGPEFLTYFQNEAQLDKSGLPSDRFFAERPEGSVSTLKIQRTQQEDSAVYLCASSQSGTSEYEQYFGPGTRLTVT.

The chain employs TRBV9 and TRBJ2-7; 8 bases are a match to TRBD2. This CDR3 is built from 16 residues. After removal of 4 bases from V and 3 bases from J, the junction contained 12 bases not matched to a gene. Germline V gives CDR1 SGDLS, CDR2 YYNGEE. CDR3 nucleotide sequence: TGTGCCAGCAGCCCCCTGGGGGCTAGCGGGCTCTACGAGCAGTACTTC. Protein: CASSPLGASGLYEQYF.

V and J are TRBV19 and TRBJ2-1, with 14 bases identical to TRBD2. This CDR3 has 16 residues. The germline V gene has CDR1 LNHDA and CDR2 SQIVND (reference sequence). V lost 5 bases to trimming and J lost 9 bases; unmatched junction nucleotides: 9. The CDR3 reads CASSSRTSGRMGEQFF. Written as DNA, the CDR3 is TGTGCCAGTAGTTCGAGGACTAGCGGGAGGATGGGTGAGCAGTTCTTC. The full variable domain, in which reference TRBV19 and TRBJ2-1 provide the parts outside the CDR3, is DGGITQSPKYLFRKEGQNVTLSCEQNLNHDAMYWYRQDPGQGLRLIYYSQIVNDFQKGDIAEGYSVSREKKESFPLTVTSAQKNPTAFYLCASSSRTSGRMGEQFFGPGTRLTVL.

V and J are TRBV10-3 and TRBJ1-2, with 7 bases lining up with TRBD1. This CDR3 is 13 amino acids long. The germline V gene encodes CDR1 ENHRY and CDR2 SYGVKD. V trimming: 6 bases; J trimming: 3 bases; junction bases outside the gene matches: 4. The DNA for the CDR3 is TGTGCCATCAGGACAGGGACGGACTATGGCTACACCTTC. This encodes CAIRTGTDYGYTF.

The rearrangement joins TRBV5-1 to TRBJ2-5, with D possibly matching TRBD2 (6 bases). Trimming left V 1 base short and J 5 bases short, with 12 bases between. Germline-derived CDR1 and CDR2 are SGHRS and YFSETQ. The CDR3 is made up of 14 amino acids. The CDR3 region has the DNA TGCGCCAGCAGCTTGTTTGGGGCGGGGGAGACCCAGTACTTC. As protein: CASSLFGAGETQYF.

The DNA of the CDR3 is TGTGCCAGCAGCCGGCAGGGCGATGGCTACACCTTC. This translates into CASSRQGDGYTF. V usage is TRBV2 and J usage is TRBJ1-2; perhaps TRBD1 as D (5 bases). V shed 6 bases and J shed 6 bases, with 11 bases lying between them. The CDR3 has 12 residues. Germline values: CDR1 SNHLY, CDR2 FYNNEI.

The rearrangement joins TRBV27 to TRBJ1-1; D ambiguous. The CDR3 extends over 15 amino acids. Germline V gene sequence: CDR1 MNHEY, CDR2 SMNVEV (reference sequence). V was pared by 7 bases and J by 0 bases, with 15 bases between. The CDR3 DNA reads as TGTGCCAGCATTAGGCGACTTGACTTGAACACTGAAGCTTTCTTT. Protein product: CASIRRLDLNTEAFF.

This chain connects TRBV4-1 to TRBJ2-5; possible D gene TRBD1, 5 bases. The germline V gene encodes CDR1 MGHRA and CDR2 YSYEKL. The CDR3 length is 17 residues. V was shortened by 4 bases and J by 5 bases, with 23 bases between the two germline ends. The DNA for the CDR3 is TGCGCCAGCAGCCCCCTGCAAGCAGGGTTGAGGTCGGAGACCCAGTACTTC. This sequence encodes CASSPLQAGLRSETQYF.

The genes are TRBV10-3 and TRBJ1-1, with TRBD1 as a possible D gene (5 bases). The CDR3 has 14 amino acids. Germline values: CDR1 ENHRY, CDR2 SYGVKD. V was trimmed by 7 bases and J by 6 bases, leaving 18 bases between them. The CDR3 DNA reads TGTGCCATCACCGTGGAGCGGGGCAGGGCTGAAGCTTTCTTT. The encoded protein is CAITVERGRAEAFF.

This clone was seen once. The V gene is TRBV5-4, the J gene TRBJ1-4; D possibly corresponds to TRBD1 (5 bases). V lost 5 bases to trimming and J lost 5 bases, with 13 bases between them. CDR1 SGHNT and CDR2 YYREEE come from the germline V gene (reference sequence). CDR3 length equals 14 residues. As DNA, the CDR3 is TGTGCCAGCAGGCGGGACGGATTGAATGAAAAACTGTTTTTT. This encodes CASRRDGLNEKLFF. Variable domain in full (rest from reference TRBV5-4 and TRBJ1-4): ETGVTQSPTHLIKTRGQQVTLRCSSQSGHNTVSWYQQALGQGPQFIFQYYREEENGRGNFPPRFSGLQFPNYSSELNVNALELDDSALYLCASRRDGLNEKLFFGSGTQLSVL.

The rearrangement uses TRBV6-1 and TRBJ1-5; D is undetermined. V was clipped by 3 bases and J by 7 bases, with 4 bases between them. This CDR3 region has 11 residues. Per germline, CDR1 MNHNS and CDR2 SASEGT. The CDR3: CASSEGQPQHF. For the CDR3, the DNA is TGTGCCAGCAGTGAGGGCCAGCCCCAGCATTTT.

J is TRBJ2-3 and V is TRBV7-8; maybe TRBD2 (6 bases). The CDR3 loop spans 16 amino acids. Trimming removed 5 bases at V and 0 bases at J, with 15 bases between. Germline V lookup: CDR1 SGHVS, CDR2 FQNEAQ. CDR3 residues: CASSDNPTSSTDTQYF. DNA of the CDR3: TGTGCCAGCAGCGACAATCCGACTAGTAGCACAGATACGCAGTATTTT.

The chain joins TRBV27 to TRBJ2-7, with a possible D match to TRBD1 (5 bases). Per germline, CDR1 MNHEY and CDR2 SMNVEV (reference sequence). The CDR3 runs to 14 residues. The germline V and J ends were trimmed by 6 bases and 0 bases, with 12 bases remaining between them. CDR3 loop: CASSRESFSYEQYF. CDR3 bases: TGTGCCAGCAGCAGGGAAAGTTTCTCCTACGAGCAGTACTTC.

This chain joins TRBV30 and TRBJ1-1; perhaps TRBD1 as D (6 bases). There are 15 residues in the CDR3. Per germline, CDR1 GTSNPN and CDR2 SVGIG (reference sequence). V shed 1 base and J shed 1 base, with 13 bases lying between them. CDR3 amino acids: CAWSDGGRGNTEAFF. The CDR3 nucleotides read TGTGCCTGGAGTGACGGGGGGCGGGGGAACACTGAAGCTTTCTTT.

CDR3 nucleotides: TGCGCCAGCAGACATCGACAGGGAGTTCCTGGGGCCAACGTCCTGACTTTC. It codes for CASRHRQGVPGANVLTF. The chain joins TRBV5-1 to TRBJ2-6; 7 nucleotides agree with TRBD1. The CDR3 consists of 17 residues. In germline, CDR1 is SGHRS, CDR2 YFSETQ. With 5 bases clipped from V and 2 bases from J, the junction kept 10 bases outside the gene matches. Full variable domain (remainder filled in from reference TRBV5-1 and TRBJ2-6): KAGVTQTPRYLIKTRGQQVTLSCSPISGHRSVSWYQQTPGQGLQFLFEYFSETQRNKGNFPGRFSGRQFSNSRSEMNVSTLELGDSALYLCASRHRQGVPGANVLTFGAGSRLTVL.

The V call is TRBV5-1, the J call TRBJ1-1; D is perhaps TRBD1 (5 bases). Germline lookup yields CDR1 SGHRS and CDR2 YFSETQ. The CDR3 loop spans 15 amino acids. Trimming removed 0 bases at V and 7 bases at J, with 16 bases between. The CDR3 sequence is CASSLASAGMGEAFF. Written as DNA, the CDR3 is TGCGCCAGCAGCTTGGCCTCGGCAGGGATGGGTGAAGCTTTCTTT.